This TCR beta chain emerged from a study of shared clonotypes between healthy human individuals. The overall study: The plates for each donor numbered three CD4 naive, three CD4 memory, two CD8 naive and one CD8 memory. Study results and caveats: Rarefaction gave evidence that sorted-subset sequencing remained incomplete despite large depth. Around 5% of naive CD4 clonotypes were common to a few donors.

V lost 8 bases, J lost 2 bases, and 10 bases lay in between. The CDR3 is 14 residues long. Germline assignment: CDR1 SGHVS and CDR2 FQNEAQ. Note on this clone: Its target is unknown.

TCRdb's table, derived via immunoSEQ multiplex PCR, lists solely in-frame clones and lacks some. The table lists about 1 million clones, around 76% of them singletons, with less than 1.5% in the top ten. The sequence came from a man between 18 and 35 years old in good health. The rearrangement joins TRBV7-8 to TRBJ1-6; unclear D gene. The sample consisted of memory CD4+ T cells sorted from blood. Subset meaning: CD45RA-negative fraction. This CDR3 reads CASGGSTYNSPLHF. The CDR3 nucleotides are TGTGCCAGCGGCGGCAGTACCTATAATTCACCCCTCCACTTT.